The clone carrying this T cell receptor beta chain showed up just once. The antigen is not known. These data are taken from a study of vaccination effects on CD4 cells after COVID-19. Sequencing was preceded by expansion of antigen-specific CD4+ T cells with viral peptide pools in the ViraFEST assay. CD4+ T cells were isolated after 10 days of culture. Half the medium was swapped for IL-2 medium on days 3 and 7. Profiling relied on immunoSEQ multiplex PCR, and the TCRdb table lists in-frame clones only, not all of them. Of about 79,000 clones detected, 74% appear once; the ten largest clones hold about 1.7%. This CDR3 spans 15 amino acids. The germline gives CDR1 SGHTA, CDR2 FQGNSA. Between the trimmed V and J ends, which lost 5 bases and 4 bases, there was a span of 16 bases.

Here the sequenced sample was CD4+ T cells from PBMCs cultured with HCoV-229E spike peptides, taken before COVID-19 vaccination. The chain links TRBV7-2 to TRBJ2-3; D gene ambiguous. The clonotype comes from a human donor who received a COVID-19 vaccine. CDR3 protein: CASSPRLGRADTQYF. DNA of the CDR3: TGTGCCAGCAGCCCCCGCCTCGGTCGGGCAGATACGCAGTATTTT.